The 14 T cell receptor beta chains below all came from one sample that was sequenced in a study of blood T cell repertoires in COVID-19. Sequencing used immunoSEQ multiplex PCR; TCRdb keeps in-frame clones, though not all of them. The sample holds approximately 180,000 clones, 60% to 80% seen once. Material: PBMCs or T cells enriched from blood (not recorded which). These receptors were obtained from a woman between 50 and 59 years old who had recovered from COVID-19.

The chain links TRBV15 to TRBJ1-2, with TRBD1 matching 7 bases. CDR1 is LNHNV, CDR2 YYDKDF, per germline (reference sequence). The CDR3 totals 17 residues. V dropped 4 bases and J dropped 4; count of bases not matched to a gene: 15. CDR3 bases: TGTGCCACCAGCACGAGACAGGGAAGTTGGGCTAGCTATGGCTACACCTTC. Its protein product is CATSTRQGSWASYGYTF.

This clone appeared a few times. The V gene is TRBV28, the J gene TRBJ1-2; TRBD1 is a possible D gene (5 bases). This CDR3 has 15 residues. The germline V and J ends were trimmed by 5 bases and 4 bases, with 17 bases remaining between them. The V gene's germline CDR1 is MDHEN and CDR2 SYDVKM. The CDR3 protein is CASSTTQGTRYGYTF. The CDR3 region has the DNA TGTGCCAGCAGTACGACGCAGGGAACCCGCTATGGCTACACCTTC.

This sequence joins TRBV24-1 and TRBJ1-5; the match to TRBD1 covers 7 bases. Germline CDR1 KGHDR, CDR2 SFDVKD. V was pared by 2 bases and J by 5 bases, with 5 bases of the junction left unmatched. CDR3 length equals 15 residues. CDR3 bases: TGTGCCACCAGTGATTCGGGACAGCCCTATCAGCCCCAGCATTTT. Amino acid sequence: CATSDSGQPYQPQHF.

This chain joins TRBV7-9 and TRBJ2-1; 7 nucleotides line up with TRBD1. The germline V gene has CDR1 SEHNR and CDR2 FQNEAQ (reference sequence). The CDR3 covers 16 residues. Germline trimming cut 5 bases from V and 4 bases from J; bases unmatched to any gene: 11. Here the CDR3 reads CASSPRSGQTYNEQFF. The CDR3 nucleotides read TGTGCCAGCAGCCCGAGGTCGGGACAGACGTACAATGAGCAGTTCTTC.

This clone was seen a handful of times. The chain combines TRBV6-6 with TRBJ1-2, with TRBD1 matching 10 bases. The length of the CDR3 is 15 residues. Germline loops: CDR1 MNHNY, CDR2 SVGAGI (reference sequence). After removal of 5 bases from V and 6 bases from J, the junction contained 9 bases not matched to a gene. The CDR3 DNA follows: TGTGCCAGCAGTCCCAGACAGGGGGCTTCCCATGGCTACACCTTC. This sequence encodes CASSPRQGASHGYTF.

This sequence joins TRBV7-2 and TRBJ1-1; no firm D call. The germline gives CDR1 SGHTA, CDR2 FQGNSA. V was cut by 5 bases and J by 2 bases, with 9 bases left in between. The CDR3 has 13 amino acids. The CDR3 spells CASSLVFNTEAFF. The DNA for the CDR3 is TGTGCCAGCAGCCTTGTCTTTAACACTGAAGCTTTCTTT.

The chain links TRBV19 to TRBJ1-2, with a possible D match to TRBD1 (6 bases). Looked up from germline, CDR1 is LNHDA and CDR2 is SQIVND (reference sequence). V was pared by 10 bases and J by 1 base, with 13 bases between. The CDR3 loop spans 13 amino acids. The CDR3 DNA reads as TGTGCCACCGGAACAGGGTATAACTATGGCTACACCTTC. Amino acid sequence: CATGTGYNYGYTF.

The chain's CDR3 is CASSPFDTPYEQYF. The CDR3 coding sequence is TGTGCCAGCTCACCATTTGACACCCCCTACGAGCAGTACTTC. The genes are TRBV18 and TRBJ2-7; D gene unclear. Germline V gene lookup returns CDR1 KGHSH and CDR2 LQKENI. The CDR3 sequence is 14 residues long. Trimming stripped 2 bases from V and 2 bases from J, with 10 bases between.

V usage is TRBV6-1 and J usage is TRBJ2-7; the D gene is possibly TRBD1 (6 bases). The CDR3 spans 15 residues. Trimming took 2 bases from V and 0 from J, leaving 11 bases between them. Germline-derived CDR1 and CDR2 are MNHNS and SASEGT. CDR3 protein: CASSEYGGDSYEQYF. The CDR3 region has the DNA TGTGCCAGCAGTGAATATGGGGGCGACTCCTACGAGCAGTACTTC.

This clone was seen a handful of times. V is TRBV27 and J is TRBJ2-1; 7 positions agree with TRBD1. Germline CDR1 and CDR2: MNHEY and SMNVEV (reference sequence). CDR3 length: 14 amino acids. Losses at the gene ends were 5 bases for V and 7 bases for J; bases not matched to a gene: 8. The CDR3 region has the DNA TGTGCCAGCAGTCCCAGCAGGGGGATAAATGAGCAGTTCTTC. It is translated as CASSPSRGINEQFF.

CDR3 residues: CASSPGHGYNEQFF. As DNA, the CDR3 is TGTGCCAGCAGCCCGGGACACGGGTACAATGAGCAGTTCTTC. V and J are TRBV13 and TRBJ2-1; TRBD1 is a possible D gene (6 bases). V was clipped by 5 bases and J by 4 bases, with 12 bases between them. Germline lookup yields CDR1 PRHDT and CDR2 FYEKMQ (reference sequence). The CDR3 length is 14 residues.

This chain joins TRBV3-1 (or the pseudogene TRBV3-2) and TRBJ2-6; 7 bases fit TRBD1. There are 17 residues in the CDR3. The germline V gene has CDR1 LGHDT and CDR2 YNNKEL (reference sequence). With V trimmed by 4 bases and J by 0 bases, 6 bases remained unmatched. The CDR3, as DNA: TGTGCCAGCAGCCCCCAGGGGGTTGACTCTGGGGCCAACGTCCTGACTTTC. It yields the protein CASSPQGVDSGANVLTF.

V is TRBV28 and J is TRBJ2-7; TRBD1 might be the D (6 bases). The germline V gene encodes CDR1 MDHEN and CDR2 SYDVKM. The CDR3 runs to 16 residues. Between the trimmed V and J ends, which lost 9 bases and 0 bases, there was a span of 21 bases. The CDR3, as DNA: TGTGCCAGTGCGAACCCCGGGACACCAGGCTCCTACGAGCAGTACTTC. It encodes CASANPGTPGSYEQYF.

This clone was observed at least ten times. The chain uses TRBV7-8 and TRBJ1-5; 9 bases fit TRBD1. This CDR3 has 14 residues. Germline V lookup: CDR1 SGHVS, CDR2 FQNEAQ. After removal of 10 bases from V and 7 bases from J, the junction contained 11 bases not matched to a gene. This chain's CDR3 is CATSATGGEQPQHF. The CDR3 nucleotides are TGTGCCACCTCGGCGACAGGGGGTGAACAGCCCCAGCATTTT.